This T cell receptor beta chain was found in a study of vaccination effects on CD4 cells after COVID-19. Germline V gives CDR1 SGHVS, CDR2 FQNEAQ. The CDR3 contains 16 residues. Trimming cost V 3 bases and J 0 bases; bases outside gene matches: 2. Comments on this clone: Its antigen remains unknown.

Study findings and constraints: Clones of infection and vaccine origin contracted markedly late after vaccination.

ViraFEST assay sequencing came after antigen-specific CD4+ T cells were expanded with viral peptide pools. Following a roughly 9-day culture, CD4+ T cells were purified. Two doses of either BNT162b2 or mRNA-1273 were given to each participant. The vaccine recipients had no prior SARS-CoV-2 infection, with negative nucleocapsid antibodies. Days 3 and 7 were when half the medium was replaced with IL-2 medium. Sequenced by immunoSEQ multiplex PCR; TCRdb stores in-frame clones only, minus some. In the table there are tens of thousands of clones, 72% of which are singletons. The clonotype originates from a human donor who received a COVID-19 vaccine. The J gene is TRBJ1-4, the V gene TRBV7-8, with TRBD1 identical over 9 bases. The sample consisted of CD4+ T cells from PBMCs cultured with HCoV-229E spike peptides, taken after COVID-19 vaccination. CDR3 sequence reads: CASSLGQGSTNEKLFF. The CDR3 coding sequence is TGTGCCAGCAGCTTGGGACAGGGCTCAACTAATGAAAAACTGTTTTTT. The full variable domain, its missing parts supplied by reference TRBV7-8 and TRBJ1-4, is GAGVSQSPRYKVAKRGQDVALRCDPISGHVSLFWYQQALGQGPEFLTYFQNEAQLDKSGLPSDRFFAERPEGSVSTLKIQRTQQEDSAVYLCASSLGQGSTNEKLFFGSGTQLSVL.